The 24 T cell receptor beta chains presented below share a single source sample, sequenced in a study of control samples from healthy donors and cancer patients. Libraries were prepared by immunoSEQ multiplex PCR; TCRdb keeps only in-frame clonotypes and omits some of them. In the table there are over 100,000 clones, approximately 90% of which are singletons. Sample: blood. Source of these receptors: a human donor in good health. The donor label of this sample is uncertain.

The chain couples TRBV30 to TRBJ2-4; D is unclear. The CDR3 has 13 residues. Germline V CDR1 and CDR2: GTSNPN, SVGIG (reference sequence). The ends were cut back, 2 bases at V and 0 bases at J, with 5 bases in the middle. Here the CDR3 reads CAWSLGAKNIQYF. As DNA, the CDR3 is TGTGCCTGGAGTTTGGGAGCCAAAAACATTCAGTACTTC.

The chain uses TRBV19 and TRBJ1-2; the match to TRBD1 covers 8 bases. The CDR3 contains 17 residues. V gave up 3 bases and J gave up 3 bases; unmatched junction bases: 12. The germline CDR1 and CDR2 sequences are LNHDA and SQIVND (reference sequence). The CDR3 is CASSIVRGPREDYGYTF. The CDR3 region has the DNA TGTGCCAGTAGTATCGTCAGGGGGCCTCGGGAGGACTATGGCTACACCTTC. Supplemented by reference TRBV19 and TRBJ1-2, the full variable domain reads DGGITQSPKYLFRKEGQNVTLSCEQNLNHDAMYWYRQDPGQGLRLIYYSQIVNDFQKGDIAEGYSVSREKKESFPLTVTSAQKNPTAFYLCASSIVRGPREDYGYTFGSGTRLTVV.

As DNA, the CDR3 is TGTGCCAGCAGCAAGAACAACTATAATTCACCCCTCCACTTT. Protein product: CASSKNNYNSPLHF. The rearrangement links TRBV11-3 to TRBJ1-6, with unresolved D. V lost 5 bases and J 3 bases, leaving 8 bases between the germline ends. The CDR3 totals 14 residues. Germline CDR1 and CDR2: SGHNT and YENEEA. Full variable domain (missing parts from reference TRBV11-3 and TRBJ1-6): EAGVVQSPRYKIIEKKQPVAFWCNPISGHNTLYWYLQNLGQGPELLIRYENEEAVDDSQLPKDRFSAERLKGVDSTLKIQPAELGDSAVYLCASSKNNYNSPLHFGNGTRLTVT.

The chain joins TRBV7-2 to TRBJ2-3; possible D gene TRBD2, 5 bases. The CDR3 loop spans 14 amino acids. Trimming removed 1 base at V and 11 bases at J, with 16 bases between. Germline-derived CDR1 and CDR2 are SGHTA and FQGNSA. Here the CDR3 DNA reads TGTGCCAGCAGCTTAGTTGTGGGCCCAGGAGGGCAGTATTTT. Translation: CASSLVVGPGGQYF. Complete variable domain (other parts from reference TRBV7-2 and TRBJ2-3): GAGVSQSPSNKVTEKGKDVELRCDPISGHTALYWYRQSLGQGLEFLIYFQGNSAPDKSGLPSDRFSAERTGGSVSTLTIQRTQQEDSAVYLCASSLVVGPGGQYFGPGTRLTVL.

This chain uses TRBV6-1 with TRBJ1-1, with D hard to call. The CDR3 has 16 residues. V shed 1 base and J shed 1 base, with 13 bases lying between them. Germline CDR1 and CDR2: MNHNS and SASEGT. CDR3 region: CASSEEGGRSNTEAFF. The CDR3 DNA reads TGTGCCAGCAGTGAAGAGGGAGGCAGGTCGAACACTGAAGCTTTCTTT.

This chain links TRBV6-1 with TRBJ1-4, with D possibly TRBD1 on 5 matching bases. CDR1 MNHNS and CDR2 SASEGT come from the germline V gene. V was shortened by 2 bases and J by 5 bases, with 12 bases between the two germline ends. The CDR3 is 15 residues long. CDR3 sequence (DNA): TGTGCCAGCAGTGAAAGTTTGGGGGGGAATGAAAAACTGTTTTTT. Translated, it gives CASSESLGGNEKLFF.

V gene TRBV11-2 combines with J gene TRBJ1-3; no clear D gene. The CDR3 is 17 amino acids. The V and J ends lost 1 base and 4 bases respectively, with 17 bases between them. Per the germline V gene, CDR1 is SGHAT and CDR2 is FQNNGV. The CDR3: CASSLVLAVPPGNTIYF. CDR3 in DNA: TGTGCCAGCAGCTTAGTCTTGGCCGTTCCCCCCGGAAACACCATATATTTT.

The gene calls are TRBV7-8 and TRBJ1-1, with TRBD1 identical over 7 bases. The CDR3 spans 13 residues. Germline V CDR1 and CDR2: SGHVS, FQNEAQ. Trimming took 5 bases from V and 4 from J; bases not matched to a gene: 4. The CDR3 loop reads CASSHGQATEAFF. As DNA, the CDR3 is TGTGCCAGCAGCCACGGACAGGCCACTGAAGCTTTCTTT.

J is TRBJ1-6 and V is TRBV30; no firm D call. Germline V gene sequence: CDR1 GTSNPN, CDR2 SVGIG (reference sequence). The CDR3 has 14 residues. Trimming removed 4 bases from V and 6 bases from J, with 13 bases in between. CDR3 region: CAWKVGSVNSPLHF. CDR3 DNA: TGTGCCTGGAAGGTAGGGTCGGTTAATTCACCCCTCCACTTT.

This clone was seen once. The V gene is TRBV7-9, the J gene TRBJ2-7; no firm D call. The length of the CDR3 is 18 residues. V gave up 5 bases and J gave up 0 bases, with 23 bases separating them. Germline CDR1 reads SEHNR; CDR2 reads FQNEAQ (reference sequence). The CDR3 is CASSPFPGGTQSSYEQYF. The DNA of the CDR3 is TGTGCCAGCAGCCCCTTTCCCGGCGGAACCCAGAGCTCCTACGAGCAGTACTTC.

The chain uses TRBV27 and TRBJ2-1; D call uncertain. V was trimmed by 2 bases and J by 2 bases, leaving 7 bases between them. Germline V lookup: CDR1 MNHEY, CDR2 SMNVEV (reference sequence). The CDR3 loop spans 14 amino acids. CDR3 DNA: TGTGCCAGCAGTTTAACCATGGCCTACAATGAGCAGTTCTTC. Residues: CASSLTMAYNEQFF.

The chain uses TRBV5-4 and TRBJ2-5; possibly TRBD1 for D (5 bases). Germline V gene data show CDR1 as SGHNT and CDR2 as YYREEE (reference sequence). Trimming stripped 2 bases from V and 0 bases from J, with 11 bases between. This CDR3 has 15 residues. CDR3 sequence reads: CASSFGQPHQETQYF. CDR3 DNA sequence: TGTGCCAGCAGCTTTGGACAACCCCACCAAGAGACCCAGTACTTC.

The chain employs TRBV15 and TRBJ2-7, with 9 bases fitting TRBD1. V lost 2 bases, J lost 2 bases, and 4 bases stayed unmatched. The CDR3 runs 15 residues. Germline V gene sequence: CDR1 LNHNV, CDR2 YYDKDF (reference sequence). The chain's CDR3 is CATSRPGQGTYEQYF. CDR3 bases: TGTGCCACCAGCAGACCGGGACAGGGAACCTACGAGCAGTACTTC.

The V gene is TRBV10-3, the J gene TRBJ1-1, with 8 positions matching TRBD1. The CDR3 runs 13 residues. The V gene end was trimmed by 6 bases and the J gene end by 1 base; junction bases not matched to a gene: 1. Germline V gives CDR1 ENHRY, CDR2 SYGVKD. The DNA for the CDR3 is TGTGCCATCAGCGACAGGGGGAACACTGAAGCTTTCTTT. This encodes CAISDRGNTEAFF.

The J gene is TRBJ2-3, the V gene TRBV6-5; maybe TRBD2 (5 bases). Per germline, CDR1 MNHEY and CDR2 SVGAGI. There are 13 residues in the CDR3. V lost 4 bases and J 4 bases, leaving 9 bases between the germline ends. In nucleotides, the CDR3 is TGTGCCAGCAGTTCCGGGGTCGCAGATACGCAGTATTTT. Its translation: CASSSGVADTQYF.

This clone qualifies as medium-sized. The chain links TRBV6-1 to TRBJ1-5; no clear D. V shed 2 bases and J shed 5 bases, with 10 bases lying between them. The CDR3 loop spans 14 amino acids. Germline V gene data show CDR1 as MNHNS and CDR2 as SASEGT. In DNA form, the CDR3 reads TGTGCCAGCAGTGAAAACAGCCCGCATCAGCCCCAGCATTTT. It translates to CASSENSPHQPQHF.

This chain uses TRBV11-1 with TRBJ1-5, with D uncertain. Germline CDR1 SGHAT, CDR2 FQDESV (reference sequence). V was trimmed by 1 base and J by 6 bases, leaving 7 bases between them. This CDR3 region has 13 residues. CDR3 protein: CASSLDPAQPQHF. CDR3 DNA sequence: TGTGCCAGCAGCTTAGATCCGGCTCAGCCCCAGCATTTT.

CDR3 bases: TGCGCCAGCAGCTTCAACAGGGGTTTCGAGCAGTTCTTC. This codes for CASSFNRGFEQFF. J is TRBJ2-1 and V is TRBV5-1; TRBD1 matches 7 bases. Losses at the gene ends were 2 bases for V and 10 bases for J; bases not matched to a gene: 6. This CDR3 has 13 amino acids. Germline V gene data show CDR1 as SGHRS and CDR2 as YFSETQ.

Notes on this clone: This specimen includes other DNA sequences encoding the same CDR3. The chain has TRBV6-1 and TRBJ1-5, with D tentatively TRBD1 (5 bases). The germline CDR1 and CDR2 sequences are MNHNS and SASEGT. Trimming removed 1 base at V and 5 bases at J, with 6 bases between. The length of the CDR3 is 13 residues. The CDR3 nucleotides are TGTGCCAGCAGTGAAGTCAGGGATCAGCCCCAGCATTTT. Amino acid sequence: CASSEVRDQPQHF.

The chain recombines TRBV6-5 with TRBJ2-7, with TRBD1 matching over 12 bases. This CDR3 is built from 13 residues. Trimming took 8 bases from V and 5 from J; bases not matched to a gene: 4. Germline-derived CDR1 and CDR2 are MNHEY and SVGAGI. The DNA for the CDR3 is TGTGCCAGCGGGACAGGGGGCGGCCACGAGCAGTACTTC. It yields the protein CASGTGGGHEQYF.

This clone was seen more than once but under ten times. The chain recombines TRBV18 with TRBJ1-5; D uncertain. This CDR3 region has 14 residues. The germline V gene has CDR1 KGHSH and CDR2 LQKENI. V lost 2 bases to trimming and J lost 6 bases, with 11 bases between them. The CDR3 spells CASSPNGWGQPQHF. CDR3 DNA: TGTGCCAGCTCACCAAACGGGTGGGGTCAGCCCCAGCATTTT. The entire variable domain, with the rest obtained from reference TRBV18 and TRBJ1-5, is as follows: NAGVMQNPRHLVRRRGQEARLRCSPMKGHSHVYWYRQLPEEGLKFMVYLQKENIIDESGMPKERFSAEFPKEGPSILRIQQVVRGDSAAYFCASSPNGWGQPQHFGDGTRLSIL.

Notes on this clone: At one boundary the junction diverges from the germline segment, which might be a read error. The chain recombines TRBV7-3 with TRBJ1-3; no reliable D call. Germline values: CDR1 SGHTA, CDR2 FQGTGA. This CDR3 region has 13 residues. The CDR3 nucleotides read TGTGCCAGCAGCCTAACGGTGGAGAGCACCATATATTTT. Its translation: CASSLTVESTIYF.

With regard to this clone: Because the CDR3's place on the DNA is in doubt, the DNA is left out and the CDR3 is given as listed by TCRdb. The J gene is TRBJ2-6, the V gene TRBV6-1; the D segment call TRBD1 is taken from the table without a DNA check. With termini counted, the CDR3 has 17 amino acids. The germline V gene has CDR1 MNHNS and CDR2 SASEGT. The CDR3 sequence: CASSESGGTFGANVLTF.

The chain recombines TRBV6-5 with TRBJ2-2; D unclear. The germline gives CDR1 MNHEY, CDR2 SVGAGI. Trimming removed 7 bases at V and 7 bases at J, with 10 bases between. There are 12 residues in the CDR3. The CDR3 sequence is CASKVRVGELFF. The CDR3 nucleotides read TGTGCCAGCAAGGTGCGCGTCGGGGAGCTGTTTTTT.